This TCR beta chain was observed in a study of blood T cell repertoires in COVID-19. Across the whole study: Recovered status in Cohort 3 required two negative PCRs, clearance, or symptom resolution. T cells, B-cell-depleted T cells, or PBMCs supplied cDNA or gDNA.

Some clones are missing from TCRdb's copy, which holds only in-frame ones; the method was immunoSEQ multiplex PCR. This sample has some 200,000 clones, with approximately 87% found just once. V dropped 8 bases and J dropped 8; count of bases not matched to a gene: 6. The CDR3 totals 13 residues. Germline CDR1 LNHDA, CDR2 SQIVND (reference sequence). The age range of participants was 18 to 89 years, with residence in about two dozen US areas. Source material: PBMCs or T cells enriched from blood (not recorded which). The TCR originated in a woman aged 50 to 65 in a cohort exposed to, infected with or recovered from COVID-19 (not recorded which). The genes are TRBV19 and TRBJ1-4; TRBD1 matches 9 bases. This CDR3 reads CASEQGAPEKLFF. The DNA for the CDR3 is TGTGCCAGTGAACAGGGGGCGCCCGAAAAACTGTTTTTT. The full variable domain, rest sourced from reference TRBV19 and TRBJ1-4, is DGGITQSPKYLFRKEGQNVTLSCEQNLNHDAMYWYRQDPGQGLRLIYYSQIVNDFQKGDIAEGYSVSREKKESFPLTVTSAQKNPTAFYLCASEQGAPEKLFFGSGTQLSVL.